This passage covers 26 T cell receptor beta chains from one sample sequenced in a study of chemoradiotherapy in HPV16-positive cancers. Libraries were prepared by immunoSEQ multiplex PCR; TCRdb keeps only in-frame clonotypes and omits some of them. In the table there are fewer than 7,500 clones, 90% to 95% of which are singletons. Sample: blood, taken from a patient who underwent chemoradiotherapy. The receptors here all came from a human donor with HPV-associated anogenital cancer.

The chain joins TRBV2 to TRBJ1-5; D is unclear. This CDR3 contains 15 residues. Trimming shortened V by 6 bases and J by 4 bases, and 16 bases separated the two germline ends. The germline gives CDR1 SNHLY, CDR2 FYNNEI. This chain's CDR3 is CASRVEAATNQPQHF. CDR3 nucleotide sequence: TGTGCCAGCAGGGTGGAGGCAGCCACTAATCAGCCCCAGCATTTT.

The chain joins TRBV6-5 to TRBJ2-5, with 7 bases identical to TRBD2. CDR3 size: 15 residues. J was trimmed by 2 bases and V by 5 bases; bases with no gene match: 8. Germline lookup yields CDR1 MNHEY and CDR2 SVGAGI. As DNA, the CDR3 is TGTGCCAGCAGTCGAGTGCGGGGGAGGCAAGAGACCCAGTACTTC. Translation: CASSRVRGRQETQYF.

The CDR3 protein is CASSLVGGTNYGYTF. The CDR3 DNA is TGCGCCAGCAGCTTGGTCGGGGGTACTAACTATGGCTACACCTTC. The chain combines TRBV5-1 with TRBJ1-2; the D gene is possibly TRBD1 (5 bases). The CDR3 has 15 residues. The germline CDR1 and CDR2 sequences are SGHRS and YFSETQ. The V gene lost 0 bases and the J gene lost 0 bases, with 9 bases spanning the gap.

This chain connects TRBV4-3 to TRBJ2-1, with TRBD2 matching over 12 bases. CDR1 and CDR2 from the germline V gene are LGHNA and YSLEER. V lost 3 bases to trimming and J lost 7 bases; unmatched junction nucleotides: 7. The CDR3 sequence is 16 residues long. The DNA of the CDR3 is TGCGCCAGCAGCCAGCAACTAGCGGGAGGACGGAATGAGCAGTTCTTC. This gives the protein CASSQQLAGGRNEQFF.

The rearrangement uses TRBV4-3 and TRBJ1-2; D unclear. Germline V gene lookup returns CDR1 LGHNA and CDR2 YSLEER. V lost 4 bases and J lost 6, with 15 bases in between. The CDR3 consists of 14 residues. DNA of the CDR3: TGCGCCAGCAGCCGGGCCGGAGGGTACGATGGCTACACCTTC. Protein product: CASSRAGGYDGYTF.

The V call is TRBV11-1, the J call TRBJ2-7; possibly TRBD1 for D (6 bases). Trimming cost V 4 bases and J 12 bases, with 19 bases left between them. This CDR3 region has 13 residues. In germline, CDR1 is SGHAT, CDR2 FQDESV (reference sequence). CDR3 sequence (DNA): TGTGCCAGCAGCTACCGGACAGCTCAAAAAACGTACTTC. It translates to CASSYRTAQKTYF.

CDR3 residues: CASSLRQTPGAQYF. The DNA of the CDR3 is TGTGCCAGCAGCCTAAGACAAACCCCCGGGGCCCAGTACTTC. This rearrangement joins TRBV5-4 to TRBJ2-5, with D possibly matching TRBD2 (5 bases). Trimming stripped 4 bases from V and 9 bases from J, with 19 bases between. The CDR3 is 14 residues long. Germline CDR1 SGHNT, CDR2 YYREEE (reference sequence).

The rearrangement uses TRBV6-1 and TRBJ2-7, with D possibly TRBD1 on 5 matching bases. The CDR3 consists of 14 residues. Looked up from germline, CDR1 is MNHNS and CDR2 is SASEGT. V lost 3 bases to trimming and J lost 5 bases, with 14 bases between them. The CDR3 nucleotides are TGTGCCAGCAGTGATCAGGGCGGTAGAAACGAGCAGTACTTC. Translated, it gives CASSDQGGRNEQYF.

A few counts support this clone. V is TRBV18 and J is TRBJ1-3; D uncertain. This CDR3 has 15 amino acids. Trimming cost V 2 bases and J 6 bases, with 14 bases left between them. Germline V gene lookup returns CDR1 KGHSH and CDR2 LQKENI. CDR3 protein: CASSPGSVSQNTIYF. The CDR3 nucleotides read TGTGCCAGCTCACCAGGCAGTGTATCACAAAACACCATATATTTT.

The gene calls are TRBV5-5 and TRBJ2-7, with TRBD1 as a possible D gene (5 bases). The CDR3 consists of 14 residues. Germline V CDR1 and CDR2: SGHKS, YYEKEE (reference sequence). Trimming cost V 0 bases and J 5 bases, with 12 bases left between them. The CDR3 loop reads CASSLARVLDEQYF. The CDR3 DNA follows: TGTGCCAGCAGCTTGGCCAGGGTTCTAGACGAGCAGTACTTC.

The chain is built from TRBV6-1 and TRBJ1-6; D not resolved. The CDR3 totals 14 residues. Germline V gene sequence: CDR1 MNHNS, CDR2 SASEGT. The V end was cut by 6 bases, the J end by 7 bases, with 13 bases between. The DNA for the CDR3 is TGTGCCAGCAGCGGAAGGTCCCTCAATTCACCCCTCCACTTT. Translating it yields CASSGRSLNSPLHF.

The chain combines TRBV19 with TRBJ1-2; D might be TRBD1 (5 bases). The V gene's germline CDR1 is LNHDA and CDR2 SQIVND (reference sequence). V lost 6 bases to trimming and J lost 7 bases, with 15 bases between them. This CDR3 has 13 residues. The CDR3 reads CASSSEAGGGYTF. CDR3 sequence (DNA): TGTGCCAGTAGCAGCGAGGCCGGGGGTGGCTACACCTTC.

The chain's CDR3 is CASSPIHGTQQETQYF. The CDR3 DNA reads TGTGCCAGCAGCCCAATCCATGGGACACAGCAAGAGACCCAGTACTTC. The rearrangement uses TRBV5-4 and TRBJ2-5; perhaps TRBD1 as D (6 bases). The CDR3 runs to 16 residues. Germline loops: CDR1 SGHNT, CDR2 YYREEE (reference sequence). The germline V and J ends were trimmed by 4 bases and 2 bases, with 18 bases remaining between them.

The chain combines TRBV6-1 with TRBJ2-1, with a possible D match to TRBD2 (5 bases). Germline assignment: CDR1 MNHNS and CDR2 SASEGT. The CDR3 totals 19 residues. Trimming removed 0 bases at V and 3 bases at J, with 21 bases between. The CDR3, as DNA: TGTGCCAGCAGTGAAGCGCACGGAGGAGGACCCTCGGGCTACAATGAGCAGTTCTTC. This encodes CASSEAHGGGPSGYNEQFF.

This chain uses TRBV27 with TRBJ2-3, with D unresolved. The CDR3 spans 15 residues. Germline V gene lookup returns CDR1 MNHEY and CDR2 SMNVEV (reference sequence). The V end was cut by 8 bases, the J end by 0 bases, with 15 bases between. The CDR3 DNA reads TGTGCCAGCGCTGAGGTCCGGCTGAGCACAGATACGCAGTATTTT. Translated: CASAEVRLSTDTQYF.

This clone was detected once. The genes are TRBV5-6 and TRBJ1-2; unclear D gene. V was cut by 4 bases and J by 2 bases, with 18 bases left in between. Germline CDR1 is SGHDT and CDR2 is YYEEEE. The CDR3 loop spans 16 amino acids. CDR3 DNA sequence: TGTGCCAGCAGCCTCGGACGGAACCCAGAAAACTATGGCTACACCTTC. Its protein is CASSLGRNPENYGYTF.

The chain uses TRBV5-4 and TRBJ2-1; the D is unclear. From germline, CDR1 is SGHNT and CDR2 YYREEE (reference sequence). Deletions cut 4 bases from V and 4 bases from J, with 18 bases between. The CDR3 is 16 amino acids. DNA for the CDR3: TGTGCCAGCAGCGGACCCAGGAGAACGCCGTACAATGAGCAGTTCTTC. Protein sequence: CASSGPRRTPYNEQFF.

This chain uses TRBV2 with TRBJ1-5; possibly TRBD1 for D (5 bases). The V end lost 4 bases, the J end lost 4 bases, and 11 bases lay between the germline ends. The CDR3 consists of 14 residues. Germline CDR1 SNHLY, CDR2 FYNNEI. CDR3 in DNA: TGTGCCAGCAGTGTTTCGGGGGTTAATCAGCCCCAGCATTTT. This encodes CASSVSGVNQPQHF.

The chain links TRBV7-9 to TRBJ2-6, with D hard to call. CDR1 SEHNR and CDR2 FQNEAQ come from the germline V gene (reference sequence). This CDR3 has 17 residues. V lost 5 bases and J lost 0, with 14 bases in between. The DNA of the CDR3 is TGTGCCAGCAGCGAGAGGACCGTTGACTCTGGGGCCAACGTCCTGACTTTC. Translation gives CASSERTVDSGANVLTF.

The V and J genes are TRBV4-3 and TRBJ2-1; D possibly uses TRBD1 or TRBD2 (5 bases each). Germline V gene sequence: CDR1 LGHNA, CDR2 YSLEER. The V and J ends lost 0 bases and 7 bases respectively, with 16 bases between them. This CDR3 contains 16 residues. The CDR3 region is CASSQEGTHRVNEQFF. The CDR3 DNA follows: TGCGCCAGCAGCCAAGAGGGGACGCACCGAGTAAATGAGCAGTTCTTC.

A single count supports this clone. J is TRBJ2-3 and V is TRBV5-5, with TRBD1 matching over 9 bases. CDR3 length: 16 amino acids. V shed 4 bases, J shed 0 bases, and the junction held 6 bases outside the gene matches. Per the germline V gene, CDR1 is SGHKS and CDR2 is YYEKEE (reference sequence). The DNA for the CDR3 is TGTGCCAGCAGCCAGACAGGGGGTTGGAGCACAGATACGCAGTATTTT. Amino acid sequence: CASSQTGGWSTDTQYF.

The chain carries TRBV27 and TRBJ2-1; 8 bases map to TRBD2. V gave up 4 bases and J gave up 1 base; unmatched junction bases: 3. The CDR3 runs to 15 residues. CDR1 is MNHEY, CDR2 SMNVEV, per germline (reference sequence). Written as DNA, the CDR3 is TGTGCCAGCAGTTCGGTAGCGGGATCCTACAATGAGCAGTTCTTC. Translation: CASSSVAGSYNEQFF.

The V call is TRBV19, the J call TRBJ2-5; 8 positions agree with TRBD1. The end of the DNA fits TRBJ2-7 better, so the J call may be wrong. Germline V gives CDR1 LNHDA, CDR2 SQIVND (reference sequence). The CDR3 consists of 13 residues. Written as DNA, the CDR3 is TGTGCCAGTGGAGGGACAGGTCCCTACGAGCAGTACTTC. It specifies CASGGTGPYEQYF.

The rearrangement links TRBV15 to TRBJ1-2, with D perhaps TRBD1 (5 bases). Trimming shortened V by 0 bases and J by 5 bases, and 10 bases separated the two germline ends. There are 14 residues in the CDR3. Germline values: CDR1 LNHNV, CDR2 YYDKDF (reference sequence). CDR3 in DNA: TGTGCCACCAGCAGAGAGGTTCGACAGTATGGCTACACCTTC. It translates to CATSREVRQYGYTF.

This chain joins TRBV7-6 and TRBJ2-7; D is undetermined. Germline V gives CDR1 SGHVS, CDR2 FNYEAQ. Trimming cost V 5 bases and J 0 bases, with 8 bases left between them. This CDR3 has 13 amino acids. The DNA of the CDR3 is TGTGCCAGCAGCGGAGAGAGCTCCTACGAGCAGTACTTC. It encodes CASSGESSYEQYF.

The chain is built from TRBV7-8 and TRBJ2-2; 9 positions match TRBD1. The CDR3 has 17 amino acids. CDR1 and CDR2 (germline): SGHVS, FQNEAQ. The ends lost 4 bases at V and 4 bases at J; junction bases unmatched: 10. This CDR3 is CASSSHTGTGITGELFF. The CDR3 nucleotides read TGTGCCAGCAGCTCCCACACCGGGACAGGGATCACCGGGGAGCTGTTTTTT.